This T cell receptor beta chain originates from a study of T-cell memory formation after mild COVID-19. The CDR3 is 15 amino acids. Trimming removed 4 bases from V and 4 bases from J, with 16 bases in between. Findings of the study overall: Clones contracting across day 15 to 85 had a balanced CD4/CD8 profile; later expanding clones leaned CD4+. Among contracting clones, CD4+ were mainly CM/EM and CD8+ enriched in EMRA.

Constant-segment primers and 5'RACE yielded cDNA libraries for TCR alpha and TCR beta, each carrying sample barcodes and UMIs. TCRdb analysed the 5' RACE reads with MiXCR anew, one entry per CDR3 protein. The sample lists more than 450,000 distinct CDR3 sequences, more than 15% seen once, with 12% in the top ten. As concerns this clonotype: The antigen is not known.

Sequencing was performed on PBMCs or a T cell subset sorted from them (not recorded which). The genes are TRBV12-3 or TRBV12-4 and TRBJ1-2; possibly TRBD1 for D (5 bases). The source of this sequence is an adult woman who had mild COVID-19 (a few samples of this study predate the infection). Cell type and time point are not known. The CDR3 protein is CASSYASTEVYGYTF. DNA of the CDR3: TGTGCCAGCAGTTACGCCTCGACAGAGGTCTATGGCTACACCTTC.